Following are 32 T cell receptor beta chains from one sample sequenced in a study of CXCR3-negative and CXCR3-positive naive CD8 T cells. Via 5' RACE with UMI labels, TRB cDNA libraries were prepared. For each CDR3 protein, TCRdb gives one entry from its re-call of the 5' RACE reads, without DNA. The sample data list 45,000 to 60,000 distinct CDR3 sequences. Input material: naive CXCR3- CD8+ T cells from blood. Subset defined: CD45RO-CCR7+CD27+CD95- naive CD8+ T cells lacking CXCR3 (TNR3-). The source is a human donor in good health. Some clones in this sample may be carry-over from other donors' samples.

This chain connects TRBV7-9 to TRBJ2-3; as DNA is missing, the TRBD2 call by TCRdb cannot be tested. The germline gives CDR1 SEHNR, CDR2 FQNEAQ (reference sequence). CDR3 length: 15 residues. The CDR3 sequence is CASRWTSGDTDTQYF.

The V call is TRBV15, the J call TRBJ2-3; TCRdb proposes TRBD2, but this gene call is untestable without DNA. This CDR3 comprises 16 residues. The germline V gene has CDR1 LNHNV and CDR2 YYDKDF (reference sequence). CDR3 in amino acids: CATSGKGTSGTDTQYF.

This rearrangement joins TRBV29-1 to TRBJ2-7. The CDR3 is made up of 14 amino acids. The V gene's germline CDR1 is SQVTM and CDR2 ANQGSEA. The CDR3 loop is CSVGDLSGTYEQYF.

The J gene is TRBJ2-7, the V gene TRBV27; no DNA is available, so the TRBD2 call from TCRdb remains unchecked. This CDR3 spans 15 amino acids. The germline V gene has CDR1 MNHEY and CDR2 SMNVEV (reference sequence). CDR3 residues: CASSLSRTDGYEQYF.

The chain couples TRBV12-3 or TRBV12-4 to TRBJ2-1. The CDR3 runs to 12 residues. CDR3 sequence: CASSFPDNEQFF.

V gene TRBV9 combines with J gene TRBJ2-1; TCRdb's D call, TRBD1, is unchecked because there is no DNA. The CDR3 has 15 amino acids. The germline gives CDR1 SGDLS, CDR2 YYNGEE. This CDR3 is CASSPGTGDYNEQFF. Looking up the rest from reference TRBV9 and TRBJ2-1 gives the full variable domain: DSGVTQTPKHLITATGQRVTLRCSPRSGDLSVYWYQQSLDQGLQFLIQYYNGEERAKGNILERFSAQQFPDLHSELNLSSLELGDSALYFCASSPGTGDYNEQFFGPGTRLTVL.

The chain joins TRBV5-1 to TRBJ1-1; TCRdb gives TRBD1 as the D gene, but with no DNA this cannot be confirmed. CDR1 is SGHRS, CDR2 YFSETQ, per germline. This CDR3 is 16 amino acids long. The CDR3 here is CASSFDQTGVNTEAFF.

The J gene is TRBJ2-7, the V gene TRBV7-2; the TCRdb D gene call, TRBD1, has no DNA to confirm it. The CDR3 has 15 residues. The germline gives CDR1 SGHTA, CDR2 FQGNSA. The CDR3 reads CASSLEPGHYYEQYF. Filled out from reference TRBV7-2 and TRBJ2-7, the complete variable domain reads GAGVSQSPSNKVTEKGKDVELRCDPISGHTALYWYRQSLGQGLEFLIYFQGNSAPDKSGLPSDRFSAERTGGSVSTLTIQRTQQEDSAVYLCASSLEPGHYYEQYFGPGTRLTVT.

V is TRBV6-6 and J is TRBJ2-1; TCRdb indicates TRBD2, and absent DNA this call remains unverified. Germline V gene data show CDR1 as MNHNY and CDR2 as SVGAGI (reference sequence). The CDR3 length is 19 residues. This CDR3 reads CASSDSIGTQGLAGNEQFF.

The rearrangement joins TRBV11-2 to TRBJ2-1; without DNA, the TCRdb call of TRBD1 cannot be checked. In germline, CDR1 is SGHAT, CDR2 FQNNGV. The CDR3 contains 15 residues. The CDR3 loop reads CASSNGTGVRYEQFF. The complete variable domain, with remaining parts taken from reference TRBV11-2 and TRBJ2-1, reads EAGVAQSPRYKIIEKRQSVAFWCNPISGHATLYWYQQILGQGPKLLIQFQNNGVVDDSQLPKDRFSAERLKGVDSTLKIQPAKLEDSAVYLCASSNGTGVRYEQFFGPGTRLTVL.

Considering frequency, this clonotype is medium-sized (0.01 to 0.1%). The chain carries TRBV4-1 and TRBJ2-7. This CDR3 spans 16 amino acids. The germline gives CDR1 MGHRA, CDR2 YSYEKL. The CDR3 spells CASSQEFAESSYEQYF.

The rearrangement links TRBV12-3 or TRBV12-4 to TRBJ1-1. The CDR3 is 13 residues long. The CDR3 loop is CASSRGRITEAFF.

The genes are TRBV4-2 and TRBJ1-1; no DNA is available, so the TRBD1 call from TCRdb remains unchecked. The germline CDR1 and CDR2 sequences are LGHNA and YNFKEQ. The CDR3 is 12 amino acids. CDR3 protein: CASSPGATEAFF.

This rearrangement joins TRBV27 to TRBJ2-5; the D gene TCRdb calls, TRBD1, cannot be checked with no DNA. There are 14 residues in the CDR3. Germline V gene lookup returns CDR1 MNHEY and CDR2 SMNVEV (reference sequence). CDR3: CASSPSRSLETQYF.

J is TRBJ2-1 and V is TRBV29-1; TCRdb's D call of TRBD1 is untestable without DNA. The length of the CDR3 is 14 residues. Looked up from germline, CDR1 is SQVTM and CDR2 is ANQGSEA. The CDR3 loop reads CSVEGTVAYNEQFF.

The V gene is TRBV5-1, the J gene TRBJ2-7; TCRdb indicates TRBD1, and absent DNA this call remains unverified. CDR1 SGHRS and CDR2 YFSETQ come from the germline V gene. This CDR3 has 13 amino acids. CDR3 sequence reads: CASSFRTDYEQYF. The full variable domain, completed using reference TRBV5-1 and TRBJ2-7, is KAGVTQTPRYLIKTRGQQVTLSCSPISGHRSVSWYQQTPGQGLQFLFEYFSETQRNKGNFPGRFSGRQFSNSRSEMNVSTLELGDSALYLCASSFRTDYEQYFGPGTRLTVT.

The CDR3 loop reads CASGGGLNNSPLHF. The chain joins TRBV5-4 to TRBJ1-6; TCRdb selects TRBD1, and the lack of DNA leaves this call unchecked. This CDR3 contains 14 residues. Germline-derived CDR1 and CDR2 are SGHNT and YYREEE (reference sequence). Variable domain in full (rest from reference TRBV5-4 and TRBJ1-6): ETGVTQSPTHLIKTRGQQVTLRCSSQSGHNTVSWYQQALGQGPQFIFQYYREEENGRGNFPPRFSGLQFPNYSSELNVNALELDDSALYLCASGGGLNNSPLHFGNGTRLTVT.

The rearrangement links TRBV2 to TRBJ1-2; TCRdb's D call of TRBD1 is untestable without DNA. This CDR3 comprises 13 residues. Germline lookup yields CDR1 SNHLY and CDR2 FYNNEI. CDR3 sequence: CASSAGTGYGYTF.

V is TRBV12-3 or TRBV12-4 and J is TRBJ1-5; TCRdb's assignment of TRBD1 cannot be checked, as there is no DNA. The CDR3 length is 15 residues. CDR3 region: CASSLKGQGVQPQHF.

V is TRBV4-3 and J is TRBJ1-1; TCRdb lists TRBD1, though no DNA is available to test this call. This CDR3 spans 16 amino acids. Germline loops: CDR1 LGHNA, CDR2 YSLEER. This chain's CDR3 is CASSQDRGAVNTEAFF.

The chain recombines TRBV29-1 with TRBJ1-1; the TCRdb D gene call, TRBD1, has no DNA to confirm it. CDR1 is SQVTM, CDR2 ANQGSEA, per germline. The CDR3 loop spans 12 amino acids. The chain's CDR3 is CSVEDRATEAFF.

The V and J genes are TRBV7-9 and TRBJ2-1; TCRdb's D call of TRBD2 is untestable without DNA. The CDR3 spans 21 residues. Germline-derived CDR1 and CDR2 are SEHNR and FQNEAQ (reference sequence). The CDR3 sequence: CASSSLGTPGNSGGALGEQFF.

The rearrangement uses TRBV6-6 and TRBJ2-4; TCRdb lists TRBD2, though no DNA is available to test this call. Germline V gene sequence: CDR1 MNHNY, CDR2 SVGAGI (reference sequence). This CDR3 is 17 amino acids long. The CDR3: CASSYSVGVGAKNIQYF.

This chain links TRBV10-3 with TRBJ2-7; the TCRdb call, TRBD1, lacks DNA for checking. CDR3 length equals 13 residues. Germline CDR1 ENHRY, CDR2 SYGVKD. CDR3 protein: CAISGQEAYEQYF.

This rearrangement joins TRBV28 to TRBJ2-7; TCRdb calls TRBD1, which cannot be checked without DNA. The V gene's germline CDR1 is MDHEN and CDR2 SYDVKM. The length of the CDR3 is 13 residues. The CDR3 region is CASGDRSSYEQYF. Drawing the rest from reference TRBV28 and TRBJ2-7, the complete variable domain is DVKVTQSSRYLVKRTGEKVFLECVQDMDHENMFWYRQDPGLGLRLIYFSYDVKMKEKGDIPEGYSVSREKKERFSLILESASTNQTSMYLCASGDRSSYEQYFGPGTRLTVT.

The rearrangement joins TRBV4-3 to TRBJ2-6. Germline-derived CDR1 and CDR2 are LGHNA and YSLEER. This CDR3 spans 15 amino acids. The CDR3 reads CASSHLESGANVLTF.

J is TRBJ2-7 and V is TRBV27; TCRdb's assignment of TRBD1 cannot be checked, as there is no DNA. Germline loops: CDR1 MNHEY, CDR2 SMNVEV (reference sequence). The CDR3 is made up of 13 amino acids. The CDR3 protein is CASSSGTPNEQYF.

The chain couples TRBV2 to TRBJ2-1; the TCRdb call, TRBD1, lacks DNA for checking. This CDR3 region has 18 residues. The germline CDR1 and CDR2 sequences are SNHLY and FYNNEI. The CDR3 loop reads CASNGVSGGVLRSHEQFF.

CDR3 region: CASSLGLAGGMGDNEQSF. V gene TRBV7-6 combines with J gene TRBJ2-1; TCRdb outputs TRBD2, but without DNA this stays unchecked. This CDR3 has 18 amino acids. Germline values: CDR1 SGHVS, CDR2 FNYEAQ.

The rearrangement joins TRBV6-4 to TRBJ2-3; checking the TCRdb D call of TRBD1 is not possible without DNA. This CDR3 region has 16 residues. Looked up from germline, CDR1 is MRHNA and CDR2 is SNTAGT. The CDR3 sequence: CASSATGGERTDTQYF.

The rearrangement links TRBV7-2 to TRBJ2-1; TCRdb's D call of TRBD1 is untestable without DNA. Germline V gene sequence: CDR1 SGHTA, CDR2 FQGNSA. The CDR3 spans 17 residues. The CDR3 here is CASSLALRGLGHNEQFF.

The chain employs TRBV27 and TRBJ2-7; TCRdb calls TRBD1, which cannot be checked without DNA. CDR1 is MNHEY and CDR2 is SMNVEV in the germline V gene (reference sequence). The length of the CDR3 is 15 residues. The CDR3: CASSWGGGPSYEQYF.